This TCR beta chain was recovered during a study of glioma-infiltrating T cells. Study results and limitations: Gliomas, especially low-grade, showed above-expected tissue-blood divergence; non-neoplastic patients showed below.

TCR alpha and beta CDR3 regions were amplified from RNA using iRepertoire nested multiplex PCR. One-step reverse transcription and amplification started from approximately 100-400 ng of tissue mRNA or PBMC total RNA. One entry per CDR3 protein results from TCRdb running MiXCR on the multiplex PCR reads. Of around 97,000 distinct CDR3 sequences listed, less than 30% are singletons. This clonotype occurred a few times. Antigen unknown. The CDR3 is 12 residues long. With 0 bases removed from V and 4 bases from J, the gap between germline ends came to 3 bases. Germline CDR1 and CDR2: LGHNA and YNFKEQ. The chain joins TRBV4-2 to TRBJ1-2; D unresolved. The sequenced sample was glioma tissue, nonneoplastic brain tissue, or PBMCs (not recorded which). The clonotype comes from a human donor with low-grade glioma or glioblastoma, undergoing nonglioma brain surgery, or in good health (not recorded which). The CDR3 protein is CASSQDGYGYTF. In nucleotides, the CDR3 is TGTGCCAGCAGCCAAGATGGCTATGGCTACACCTTC.